These 21 T cell receptor beta chains were sequenced from one sample in a study of CD4 T cells in relation to SARS-CoV-2 and coronaviruses. CD4+ T cells from unexposed donors were obtained before the COVID-19 pandemic (2011-2018). TCRdb's copy holds only in-frame clones and misses some; the assay was immunoSEQ multiplex PCR. The table lists 65,000 or so clones, approximately 94% of them singletons. What was sequenced was naive CD4+ T cells from PBMCs. The subset denotes: naive CD4+ T cells isolated by negative enrichment. The source is a human donor in good health.

This clone has just one count. The chain combines TRBV29-1 with TRBJ1-2, with TRBD1 identical over 11 bases. The trim removed 6 bases at V and 8 bases at J, leaving 14 bases unmatched. The CDR3 contains 15 residues. Germline CDR1 SQVTM, CDR2 ANQGSEA. CDR3 residues: CSVEGQGGISKGYTF. The CDR3 DNA follows: TGCAGCGTCGAGGGACAGGGGGGTATATCAAAGGGCTACACCTTC.

This chain joins TRBV5-4 and TRBJ1-2, with D perhaps matching TRBD1 (6 bases). The CDR3 contains 16 residues. Per the germline V gene, CDR1 is SGHNT and CDR2 is YYREEE (reference sequence). V lost 0 bases to trimming and J lost 0 bases, with 12 bases between them. CDR3 nucleotide sequence: TGTGCCAGCAGCTTGGGGGGTTCAGGGGCTAACTATGGCTACACCTTC. It yields the protein CASSLGGSGANYGYTF.

This clone was found once. The V call is TRBV18, the J call TRBJ2-1; the match to TRBD2 covers 8 bases. CDR3 size: 15 residues. J gave up 0 bases and V 5 bases, and 3 bases lay outside the gene matches. CDR1 KGHSH and CDR2 LQKENI come from the germline V gene. In DNA, the CDR3 is TGTGCCAGCTCATCTAGCGGGTTCTCCTACAATGAGCAGTTCTTC. It codes for CASSSSGFSYNEQFF.

This clone appeared a few times. The gene calls are TRBV7-3 and TRBJ1-6; D unresolved. This CDR3 spans 12 amino acids. Germline-derived CDR1 and CDR2 are SGHTA and FQGTGA. Between the trimmed V and J ends, which lost 4 bases and 8 bases, there was a span of 6 bases. The CDR3 DNA reads TGTGCCAGCAGCTCGGGCTATTCACCCCTCCACTTT. Translated, it gives CASSSGYSPLHF.

The chain couples TRBV10-1 to TRBJ2-5; TRBD2 matches at 10 bases. CDR3 length: 14 residues. CDR1 WNHNN and CDR2 SYGVQD come from the germline V gene (reference sequence). The junction had 4 bases not matched to a gene; V was cut back by 5 bases and J by 4 bases. This chain's CDR3 is CASSLAGVAETQYF. CDR3 coding DNA: TGCGCCAGCAGTCTAGCGGGAGTGGCAGAGACCCAGTACTTC.

The genes are TRBV28 and TRBJ2-7; 7 nucleotides match TRBD2. There are 15 residues in the CDR3. Germline lookup yields CDR1 MDHEN and CDR2 SYDVKM. V lost 2 bases and J lost 4; bases outside the gene matches: 8. The DNA of the CDR3 is TGTGCCAGCAGTTTAACGGGGGGAGTAGAATACGAGCAGTACTTC. This encodes CASSLTGGVEYEQYF.

The rearrangement joins TRBV19 to TRBJ2-5; no firm D call. V was shortened by 0 bases and J by 4 bases, with 9 bases between the two germline ends. CDR1 and CDR2 from the germline V gene are LNHDA and SQIVND (reference sequence). This CDR3 region has 14 residues. The CDR3 sequence: CASSIDWVPETQYF. CDR3 DNA: TGTGCCAGTAGTATAGATTGGGTCCCAGAGACCCAGTACTTC. Complete variable domain (other parts from reference TRBV19 and TRBJ2-5): DGGITQSPKYLFRKEGQNVTLSCEQNLNHDAMYWYRQDPGQGLRLIYYSQIVNDFQKGDIAEGYSVSREKKESFPLTVTSAQKNPTAFYLCASSIDWVPETQYFGPGTRLLVL.

J is TRBJ1-1 and V is TRBV7-9; D not resolved. This CDR3 spans 14 amino acids. Germline-derived CDR1 and CDR2 are SEHNR and FQNEAQ (reference sequence). Trimming took off 4 bases at V and 1 base at J, with 10 bases between the two ends. The CDR3 here is CASSSETKNTEAFF. The CDR3 DNA reads TGTGCCAGCAGCTCGGAGACAAAGAACACTGAAGCTTTCTTT. The variable domain in full, with the rest retrieved from reference TRBV7-9 and TRBJ1-1, is DTGVSQNPRHKITKRGQNVTFRCDPISEHNRLYWYRQTLGQGPEFLTYFQNEAQLEKSRLLSDRFSAERPKGSFSTLEIQRTEQGDSAMYLCASSSETKNTEAFFGQGTRLTVV.

V gene TRBV6-2 or TRBV6-3 combines with J gene TRBJ2-5, with D possibly being TRBD1 or TRBD2 (5 bases each). CDR1 is MNHEY and CDR2 is SVGEGT in the germline V gene. Trimming pared 2 bases from V and 5 bases from J, leaving 15 bases between. The CDR3 sequence is 15 residues long. CDR3 amino acids: CASSYEGTKGETQYF. CDR3 in DNA: TGTGCCAGCAGTTACGAGGGGACGAAGGGGGAGACCCAGTACTTC.

This sequence joins TRBV25-1 and TRBJ2-2; no reliable D call. V gave up 4 bases and J gave up 1 base, with 13 bases separating them. This CDR3 has 16 amino acids. Germline V gene sequence: CDR1 MGHDK, CDR2 SYGVNS. The CDR3 coding sequence is TGTGCCAGCAGTGGAGCCGGGTCCCAGAACACCGGGGAGCTGTTTTTT. This gives the protein CASSGAGSQNTGELFF.

This clone was picked up a small number of times. The rearrangement joins TRBV2 to TRBJ1-1; D unclear. The germline V gene has CDR1 SNHLY and CDR2 FYNNEI. V was clipped by 7 bases and J by 8 bases, with 17 bases between them. This CDR3 has 13 amino acids. CDR3 sequence (DNA): TGTGCCAGCATTTCTTCGCACAAACAAGAAGCTTTCTTT. Encoded protein: CASISSHKQEAFF.

This clone showed up just once. The DNA of the CDR3 is TGTGCCAGCCTAACCCGGTCCGGGCCCCCGGATGAGCAGTTCTTC. Translating gives CASLTRSGPPDEQFF. This chain joins TRBV28 and TRBJ2-1; no firm D call. Trimming took 8 bases from V and 8 from J, leaving 22 bases between them. Germline V lookup: CDR1 MDHEN, CDR2 SYDVKM. The CDR3 is 15 residues long.

This clone was detected a few times. V and J are TRBV10-1 and TRBJ2-2, with D unresolved. Trimming took 7 bases from V and 8 from J, leaving 5 bases between them. Germline assignment: CDR1 WNHNN and CDR2 SYGVQD (reference sequence). The CDR3 runs 10 residues. DNA of the CDR3: TGCGCCAGCATGTGGGGGGAGCTGTTTTTT. As protein: CASMWGELFF.

J is TRBJ2-1 and V is TRBV2, with D uncertain. The V end lost 11 bases, the J end lost 4 bases, and 9 bases lay between the germline ends. The V gene's germline CDR1 is SNHLY and CDR2 FYNNEI. This CDR3 comprises 11 residues. The chain's CDR3 is CACRRYNEQFF. CDR3 DNA sequence: TGTGCCTGCCGTCGGTACAATGAGCAGTTCTTC.

The chain recombines TRBV7-7 with TRBJ2-2, with D unclear. The CDR3 sequence is 11 residues long. Trimming pared 5 bases from V and 8 bases from J, leaving 6 bases between. From germline, CDR1 is SSHAT and CDR2 FNYEAQ (reference sequence). Here the CDR3 reads CASSHKGELFF. The CDR3 coding sequence is TGTGCCAGCAGCCATAAGGGGGAGCTGTTTTTT.

The chain links TRBV4-2 to TRBJ1-1; TRBD1 matches at 8 bases. The CDR3 spans 15 residues. The V and J ends lost 8 bases and 5 bases, in that order; junction bases with no gene match: 13. CDR1 is LGHNA, CDR2 YNFKEQ, per germline. In DNA form, the CDR3 reads TGTGCCAGCGGACGGCCGCAGGGGGCGTTTACTGAAGCTTTCTTT. This encodes CASGRPQGAFTEAFF.

The gene calls are TRBV5-1 and TRBJ2-1; 11 bases agree with TRBD2. This CDR3 has 16 residues. The V gene end was trimmed by 4 bases and the J gene end by 4 bases; junction bases not matched to a gene: 7. Germline CDR1 is SGHRS and CDR2 is YFSETQ. CDR3 protein: CASSDPGTSGYNEQFF. DNA of the CDR3: TGCGCCAGCAGCGACCCCGGGACTAGCGGATACAATGAGCAGTTCTTC.

The chain combines TRBV18 with TRBJ2-1; 7 nucleotides match TRBD1. The V segment lost 1 base and the J segment 8 bases; nucleotides outside the gene matches: 2. This CDR3 contains 13 residues. CDR1 KGHSH and CDR2 LQKENI come from the germline V gene. DNA for the CDR3: TGTGCCAGCTCACCACGACAGGGCGATGAGCAGTTCTTC. Translation gives CASSPRQGDEQFF. Combining the CDR3 with reference TRBV18 and TRBJ2-1 gives the whole variable domain NAGVMQNPRHLVRRRGQEARLRCSPMKGHSHVYWYRQLPEEGLKFMVYLQKENIIDESGMPKERFSAEFPKEGPSILRIQQVVRGDSAAYFCASSPRQGDEQFFGPGTRLTVL.

CDR3 in amino acids: CASSYVSGPYEQYF. In DNA, the CDR3 is TGCGCCAGCAGCTACGTCTCAGGGCCTTACGAGCAGTACTTC. V usage is TRBV5-1 and J usage is TRBJ2-7; possibly TRBD1 for D (5 bases). The CDR3 is 14 residues long. Germline V gene sequence: CDR1 SGHRS, CDR2 YFSETQ. V shed 3 bases and J shed 4 bases, with 14 bases lying between them.

This chain's CDR3 is CASSRNADTQYF. CDR3 coding DNA: TGTGCCAGCAGCCGCAACGCGGATACGCAGTATTTT. The chain joins TRBV11-2 to TRBJ2-3, with no clear D. Trimming removed 5 bases at V and 6 bases at J, with 9 bases between. Germline V lookup: CDR1 SGHAT, CDR2 FQNNGV. The CDR3 has 12 amino acids.

The DNA of the CDR3 is TGCAGCGTTGGTCTAGCGGGAGGGCGCATGTCGAACACCGGGGAGCTGTTTTTT. Protein sequence: CSVGLAGGRMSNTGELFF. The V gene is TRBV29-1, the J gene TRBJ2-2, with TRBD2 matching over 12 bases. Germline CDR1 SQVTM, CDR2 ANQGSEA. Germline trimming cut 4 bases from V and 0 bases from J; bases unmatched to any gene: 9. This CDR3 has 18 residues.